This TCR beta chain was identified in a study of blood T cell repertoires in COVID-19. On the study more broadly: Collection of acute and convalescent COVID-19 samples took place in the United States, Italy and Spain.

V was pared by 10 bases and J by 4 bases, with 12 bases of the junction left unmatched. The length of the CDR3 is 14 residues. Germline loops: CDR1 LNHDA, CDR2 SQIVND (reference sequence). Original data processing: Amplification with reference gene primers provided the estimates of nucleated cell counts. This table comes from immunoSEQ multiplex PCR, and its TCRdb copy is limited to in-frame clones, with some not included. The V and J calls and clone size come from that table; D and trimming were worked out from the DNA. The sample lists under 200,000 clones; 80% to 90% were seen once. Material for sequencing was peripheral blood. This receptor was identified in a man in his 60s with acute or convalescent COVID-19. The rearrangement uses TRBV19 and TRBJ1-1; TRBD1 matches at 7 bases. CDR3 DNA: TGTGCCACCCAGGAGGGACAGATGCCCACTGAAGCTTTCTTT. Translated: CATQEGQMPTEAFF.